These 22 T cell receptor beta chains were all obtained from the same sample, sequenced in a study of response to subunit inactivated influenza vaccine (dated by TCRdb to 2016 to 2018). Receptors were amplified or captured by RT-PCR. Data came from an Illumina HiSeq 2500. Using fastp at Q25 and MiXCR, TCRdb reprocessed the public reads and kept productive beta chains. Entries that share a CDR3 protein sequence are merged under the most common genes and DNA. The sample table lists roughly 700,000 distinct CDR3 sequences, approximately 15% of them with a count of one. Around 7% of the sample belongs to the ten largest clones. The starting material was PBMCs from blood, obtained 14 to 15 days before vaccination. Receptors originate from a middle-aged man who received an inactivated influenza vaccine. Donor details come from another sample of the same person, matched by shared clones.

V usage is TRBV20-1 and J usage is TRBJ1-1; a possible D gene is TRBD1 (6 bases). Trimming took off 3 bases at V and 8 bases at J, with 19 bases between the two ends. CDR1 is DFQATT and CDR2 is SNEGSKA in the germline V gene (reference sequence). This CDR3 has 14 residues. CDR3 amino acids: CSASMGQPRWEAFF. DNA for the CDR3: TGCAGTGCTAGTATGGGACAACCCCGATGGGAAGCTTTCTTT.

There are a few counts of this clonotype. The rearrangement uses TRBV10-3 and TRBJ2-7; possible D gene TRBD1, 5 bases. V was shortened by 4 bases and J by 2 bases, with 12 bases between the two germline ends. Germline CDR1 and CDR2: ENHRY and SYGVKD. There are 14 residues in the CDR3. Here the CDR3 DNA reads TGTGCCATCAGTGTGCAGGGTGGCCCCTACGAGCAGTACTTC. Translation: CAISVQGGPYEQYF.

The chain employs TRBV29-1 and TRBJ2-6; D is tentatively TRBD1 or TRBD2 (5 bases each). The CDR3 loop spans 15 amino acids. V was cut by 5 bases and J by 2 bases, with 13 bases left in between. Germline V lookup: CDR1 SQVTM, CDR2 ANQGSEA. CDR3 residues: CSVWDGAAGANVLTF. The CDR3 DNA is TGCAGCGTTTGGGACGGGGCGGCTGGGGCCAACGTCCTGACTTTC.

This rearrangement joins TRBV4-1 to TRBJ2-1; D is ambiguous. V gave up 0 bases and J gave up 5 bases, with 11 bases separating them. The CDR3 is made up of 15 amino acids. Germline lookup yields CDR1 MGHRA and CDR2 YSYEKL. CDR3 DNA sequence: TGCGCCAGCAGCCAAGACCCATCGGTTAACAATGAGCAGTTCTTC. Protein sequence: CASSQDPSVNNEQFF.

The chain carries TRBV27 and TRBJ2-3, with TRBD2 as a possible D gene (6 bases). Germline CDR1 and CDR2: MNHEY and SMNVEV (reference sequence). Trimming shortened V by 3 bases and J by 2 bases, and 9 bases separated the two germline ends. There are 14 residues in the CDR3. CDR3 amino acids: CASSFAGITDTQYF. CDR3 nucleotides: TGTGCCAGCAGTTTCGCGGGAATCACAGATACGCAGTATTTT.

The chain employs TRBV5-1 and TRBJ2-1; perhaps D is TRBD1 or TRBD2 (5 bases each). V was cut by 7 bases and J by 2 bases, with 16 bases left in between. Germline CDR1 reads SGHRS; CDR2 reads YFSETQ. This CDR3 is 15 amino acids long. The CDR3 loop is CASGRGDSTYNEQFF. DNA of the CDR3: TGCGCCAGCGGCCGGGGAGACAGCACCTACAATGAGCAGTTCTTC.

The table lists this clonotype with a few counts. This sequence joins TRBV6-5 and TRBJ1-2; D ambiguous. Looked up from germline, CDR1 is MNHEY and CDR2 is SVGAGI. The CDR3 totals 13 residues. V lost 4 bases, J lost 0 bases, and 6 bases lay in between. The CDR3 loop reads CASSFHTNYGYTF. CDR3 bases: TGTGCCAGCAGTTTTCACACTAACTATGGCTACACCTTC.

This clonotype has only a few counts. V and J are TRBV19 and TRBJ1-1, with D possibly TRBD1 on 5 matching bases. The CDR3 sequence is 15 residues long. V lost 3 bases to trimming and J lost 4 bases, with 15 bases between them. CDR1 is LNHDA and CDR2 is SQIVND in the germline V gene (reference sequence). CDR3 sequence (DNA): TGTGCCAGTAGTATCATAGGCAGGGCGGGCACTGAAGCTTTCTTT. Its translation: CASSIIGRAGTEAFF.

The sample holds a few counts of this clonotype. The chain recombines TRBV12-3 or TRBV12-4 with TRBJ1-1; D uncertain. Trimming removed 4 bases at V and 3 bases at J, with 12 bases between. The CDR3 runs to 14 residues. The CDR3 coding sequence is TGTGCCAGCAGTTCCGACCCGAGGGACACTGAAGCTTTCTTT. Translated, it gives CASSSDPRDTEAFF.

In its sample, this clonotype was seen a few times. The chain couples TRBV24-1 to TRBJ1-1; 8 nucleotides line up with TRBD1. Germline CDR1 is KGHDR and CDR2 is SFDVKD. The CDR3 totals 15 residues. After removal of 4 bases from V and 1 base from J, the junction contained 4 bases not matched to a gene. For the CDR3, the DNA is TGTGCCACCAGTGACCCAGGACAGGGGAACACTGAAGCTTTCTTT. Protein sequence: CATSDPGQGNTEAFF.

This chain links TRBV5-5 with TRBJ1-1; D is ambiguous. V dropped 3 bases and J dropped 6 bases, with 12 bases sitting between them. The germline CDR1 and CDR2 sequences are SGHKS and YYEKEE (reference sequence). The CDR3 runs 13 residues. The CDR3: CASSWARIAEAFF. DNA for the CDR3: TGTGCCAGCAGCTGGGCTCGGATCGCTGAAGCTTTCTTT.

This clonotype was counted a few times. The rearrangement uses TRBV19 and TRBJ1-1; no definite D call. The CDR3 extends over 11 amino acids. V was shortened by 8 bases and J by 10 bases, with 14 bases between the two germline ends. Germline-derived CDR1 and CDR2 are LNHDA and SQIVND (reference sequence). This CDR3 is CASYAWGLAFF. In nucleotides, the CDR3 is TGTGCCAGTTACGCCTGGGGTCTAGCTTTCTTT.

The V gene is TRBV13, the J gene TRBJ2-7; TRBD2 matches 9 bases. The ends lost 6 bases at V and 2 bases at J; junction bases unmatched: 8. The germline gives CDR1 PRHDT, CDR2 FYEKMQ (reference sequence). CDR3 length equals 15 residues. The CDR3 DNA sequence: TGTGCCAGCAGTCCCAAGCGGGGGGCGGCCTACGAGCAGTACTTC. Residues: CASSPKRGAAYEQYF.

This clonotype was seen more than once but under ten times. This chain connects TRBV9 to TRBJ2-3; possibly TRBD2 for D (6 bases). Germline V CDR1 and CDR2: SGDLS, YYNGEE. V gave up 1 base and J gave up 1 base, with 13 bases separating them. The CDR3 loop spans 16 amino acids. The CDR3 sequence is CASSVTAEGRTDTQYF. CDR3 DNA sequence: TGTGCCAGCAGCGTAACAGCGGAGGGACGCACAGATACGCAGTATTTT.

This clonotype was detected ten times or more. The chain combines TRBV7-8 with TRBJ1-6; TRBD1 agrees at 8 bases. V was pared by 5 bases and J by 7 bases, with 7 bases of the junction left unmatched. The germline V gene encodes CDR1 SGHVS and CDR2 FQNEAQ. CDR3 length: 15 residues. The CDR3 sequence is CASSLPGGRNSPLHF. CDR3 bases: TGTGCCAGCAGCCTACCAGGGGGCCGGAATTCACCCCTCCACTTT. Supplemented by reference TRBV7-8 and TRBJ1-6, the full variable domain reads GAGVSQSPRYKVAKRGQDVALRCDPISGHVSLFWYQQALGQGPEFLTYFQNEAQLDKSGLPSDRFFAERPEGSVSTLKIQRTQQEDSAVYLCASSLPGGRNSPLHFGNGTRLTVT.

This clonotype has at least ten counts. The chain employs TRBV7-2 and TRBJ2-7; TRBD2 agrees at 10 bases. The V gene end was trimmed by 2 bases and the J gene end by 4 bases; junction bases not matched to a gene: 5. Germline-derived CDR1 and CDR2 are SGHTA and FQGNSA. The CDR3 sequence is 15 residues long. This CDR3 reads CASSLRTSGDYEQYF. CDR3 bases: TGTGCCAGCAGCTTAAGGACTAGCGGAGATTACGAGCAGTACTTC.

V and J are TRBV15 and TRBJ2-2, with D perhaps assigned TRBD1 or TRBD2 (5 bases each). The CDR3 has 13 residues. V lost 8 bases to trimming and J lost 2 bases, with 9 bases between them. Germline values: CDR1 LNHNV, CDR2 YYDKDF (reference sequence). The CDR3 spells CATGDGNTGELFF. The DNA of the CDR3 is TGTGCCACCGGGGACGGAAACACCGGGGAGCTGTTTTTT.

The sample holds many counts of this clonotype. The V and J genes are TRBV20-1 and TRBJ2-1, with 7 bases lining up with TRBD1. Germline values: CDR1 DFQATT, CDR2 SNEGSKA (reference sequence). This CDR3 is 15 amino acids long. V shed 3 bases and J 8 bases; nucleotides not matched to a gene: 13. CDR3 nucleotides: TGCAGTGCTAGGAGCCCTAGACAGGGTCACTATGAGCAGTTCTTC. Translating it yields CSARSPRQGHYEQFF.

V gene TRBV28 combines with J gene TRBJ1-1; no firm D call. This CDR3 region has 15 residues. Per germline, CDR1 MDHEN and CDR2 SYDVKM. V was trimmed by 3 bases and J by 3 bases, leaving 14 bases between them. For the CDR3, the DNA is TGTGCCAGCAGTTTGATGGGCGCCCTGGACACTGAAGCTTTCTTT. This gives the protein CASSLMGALDTEAFF.

This clonotype was detected only a few times. The chain recombines TRBV12-3 or TRBV12-4 with TRBJ2-7, with TRBD1 matching over 7 bases. Trimming removed 8 bases from V and 6 bases from J; junction bases left unmatched: 7. This CDR3 spans 12 amino acids. The CDR3 loop reads CASGRTGVEQYF. The CDR3 coding sequence is TGTGCCAGCGGAAGAACAGGGGTCGAGCAGTACTTC.

There are many counts of this clonotype. The chain links TRBV20-1 to TRBJ2-1; TRBD2 is a possible D gene (6 bases). Between the trimmed V and J ends, which lost 1 base and 0 bases, there was a span of 16 bases. CDR1 and CDR2 (germline): DFQATT, SNEGSKA (reference sequence). The CDR3 totals 17 residues. CDR3 sequence reads: CSARGEDRGSSYNEQFF. In DNA, the CDR3 is TGCAGTGCTAGAGGAGAGGACCGGGGGAGCTCCTACAATGAGCAGTTCTTC.

This clonotype was seen a handful of times. The rearrangement uses TRBV10-1 and TRBJ2-7; the match to TRBD2 covers 11 bases. The germline CDR1 and CDR2 sequences are WNHNN and SYGVQD (reference sequence). The CDR3 spans 13 residues. With 10 bases clipped from V and 1 base from J, the junction kept 3 bases outside the gene matches. In nucleotides, the CDR3 is TGCGCCACCTCTAGCGGGGGGTCCTACGAGCAGTACTTC. Translated: CATSSGGSYEQYF.